A single sample is the source of the 4 T cell receptor beta chains below, sequenced in a study of blood T cell repertoires in COVID-19. Sequenced by immunoSEQ multiplex PCR; TCRdb stores in-frame clones only, minus some. The sample lists roughly 150,000 clones; about 85% were seen once. The sequencing input was PBMCs or T cells enriched from blood (not recorded which). Receptors were obtained from a woman in her thirties or forties who had been exposed to COVID-19.

The J gene is TRBJ1-2, the V gene TRBV5-5; D might be TRBD1 (5 bases). V was trimmed by 3 bases and J by 10 bases, leaving 19 bases between them. Per germline, CDR1 SGHKS and CDR2 YYEKEE (reference sequence). The CDR3 sequence is 14 residues long. The CDR3 region has the DNA TGTGCCAGCAGCTCCCACAGGCTACCCGATGCCTACACCTTC. This gives the protein CASSSHRLPDAYTF.

Concerning this clone: Different DNA sequences within this sample yield the same CDR3. V gene TRBV5-1 combines with J gene TRBJ1-1, with TRBD1 as a possible D gene (5 bases). V gave up 1 base and J gave up 1 base, with 11 bases separating them. Germline CDR1 reads SGHRS; CDR2 reads YFSETQ. This CDR3 region has 15 residues. The CDR3 sequence is CASSLRGQGNTEAFF. The CDR3 coding sequence is TGCGCCAGCAGCTTGAGGGGCCAAGGGAACACTGAAGCTTTCTTT.

This chain uses TRBV6-2 or TRBV6-3 with TRBJ2-7; TRBD1 agrees at 7 bases. Germline assignment: CDR1 MNHEY and CDR2 SVGEGT. The CDR3 has 14 residues. With V trimmed by 6 bases and J by 6 bases, 11 bases remained unmatched. The CDR3 loop is CASSQSTGLLEQYF. Written as DNA, the CDR3 is TGTGCCAGCAGCCAGTCGACAGGGCTACTCGAGCAGTACTTC.

The chain carries TRBV19 and TRBJ2-7; possible D gene TRBD1, 6 bases. The CDR3 loop spans 11 amino acids. From germline, CDR1 is LNHDA and CDR2 SQIVND (reference sequence). The CDR3 nucleotides are TGTGCTACCGGACAGTCATACGAGCAGTACTTC. Translation: CATGQSYEQYF. Filled out from reference TRBV19 and TRBJ2-7, the complete variable domain reads DGGITQSPKYLFRKEGQNVTLSCEQNLNHDAMYWYRQDPGQGLRLIYYSQIVNDFQKGDIAEGYSVSREKKESFPLTVTSAQKNPTAFYLCATGQSYEQYFGPGTRLTVT.